This T cell receptor beta chain appears in the sequencing data of a study of PD-1 blockade in classical Hodgkin lymphoma. Points from the study as a whole: Diminished baseline TCR diversity has been reported in newly diagnosed patients relative to healthy donors.

Specified time point: cycle 4 day 1 (C4D1), after about 6 weeks of nivolumab. Autologous stem cell transplantation was followed by relapse in every patient, and brentuximab vedotin exposure varied. The CDR3 consists of 18 residues. The J segment lost 6 bases and the V segment lost 5 bases, leaving 20 bases of the junction unmatched. Germline CDR1 reads MNHEY; CDR2 reads SMNVEV (reference sequence). Here immunoSEQ multiplex PCR was the method, and the copy in TCRdb shows in-frame clones only, minus some. This table has fewer than 35,000 clones, around 81% appearing once. Points on this clone: The target antigen is unknown.

The material was peripheral blood mononuclear cells (PBMCs), obtained before the fourth cycle of nivolumab. The receptor was isolated from a human donor with classical Hodgkin lymphoma. This chain connects TRBV27 to TRBJ2-3, with TRBD2 matching 7 bases. This CDR3 is CASSPSKIAGVPLDTQYF. The DNA for the CDR3 is TGTGCCAGCAGTCCGTCCAAAATCGCGGGGGTCCCCCTGGATACGCAGTATTTT.